This is a list of T cell receptor beta chains from one sample in a study of blood T cell repertoires in COVID-19. Data came from immunoSEQ multiplex PCR; TCRdb stores just in-frame clones and leaves some out. The sample includes approximately 180,000 clones, around 90% seen only once; the top ten take approximately 6%. Sample: peripheral blood. Source of these receptors: a man aged 35 to 55 with active or convalescent COVID-19. CDR3s include the opening cysteine and the closing phenylalanine or tryptophan. D genes are given only for firm matches. The size field is filled for only some rows; it gives once, few, many or a size class.

size: .; J: TRBJ2-1; V: TRBV11-2; D: .; DNA: TGTGCCAGCAGCCTTAGAGGCCCCTCCCTGGTGTCTAGCCGTGATGAGCAGTTCTTC; CDR3: CASSLRGPSLVSSRDEQFF
size: .; J: TRBJ1-4; V: TRBV4-2; D: .; DNA: TGTGCCAGCAGCCAAGGGGGACTGACAGCCGAAAATGAAAAACTGTTTTTT; CDR3: CASSQGGLTAENEKLFF
size: .; J: TRBJ1-2; V: TRBV19; D: .; DNA: TGTGCCAGTAGTCGTCCGGGGTATGGCTACACCTTC; CDR3: CASSRPGYGYTF
size: .; J: TRBJ2-7; V: TRBV6-2/TRBV6-3; D: TRBD1; DNA: TGTGCCAGCAGTTACCCTTGGACAGGGTCCTACGAGCAGTACTTC; CDR3: CASSYPWTGSYEQYF
size: .; J: TRBJ1-5; V: TRBV4-1; D: .; DNA: TGCGCCAGCAGCCAAGAAGTAGGCGGCCGGAATCAGCCCCAGCATTTT; CDR3: CASSQEVGGRNQPQHF
size: .; J: TRBJ2-7; V: TRBV7-9; D: .; DNA: TGTGCCAGCAGCTTAGGCGCAGGGGCCTCCTACGAGCAGTACTTC; CDR3: CASSLGAGASYEQYF
size: few; J: TRBJ1-1; V: TRBV12-3/TRBV12-4; D: .; DNA: TGTGCCAGCGGCCCCTTTCTGGACACTGAAGCTTTCTTT; CDR3: CASGPFLDTEAFF
size: .; J: TRBJ2-5; V: TRBV4-1; D: TRBD2; DNA: TGCGCCAGCAGCCGCAGCGGGGTGGGGGAGACCCAGTACTTC; CDR3: CASSRSGVGETQYF
size: .; J: TRBJ1-1; V: TRBV5-4; D: .; DNA: TGTGCCAGCAGCTTTGTCGGAGTGAACACTGAAGCTTTCTTT; CDR3: CASSFVGVNTEAFF
size: .; J: TRBJ2-3; V: TRBV7-9; D: TRBD2; DNA: TGTGCCAGCAGCTTAGGTATAGCGGGAGTGAGCACAGATACGCAGTATTTT; CDR3: CASSLGIAGVSTDTQYF
size: .; J: TRBJ2-1; V: TRBV5-5; D: TRBD2; DNA: TGTGCCAGCAGCTTTGGACTAGCGGGGTACAATGAGCAGTTCTTC; CDR3: CASSFGLAGYNEQFF
size: .; J: TRBJ1-2; V: TRBV7-9; D: .; DNA: TGTGCCAGCAGCCCCGACGGAGCTAACTATGGCTACACCTTC; CDR3: CASSPDGANYGYTF
size: .; J: TRBJ2-7; V: TRBV20-1; D: .; DNA: TGCAGTGCTAGTCAGGTCAGCAGCTCCTACGAGCAGTACTTC; CDR3: CSASQVSSSYEQYF
size: .; J: TRBJ2-3; V: TRBV24-1; D: TRBD1; DNA: TGTGCCACCAGCACAGGGGGCGGGTGGACAGATACGCAGTATTTT; CDR3: CATSTGGGWTDTQYF
size: many; J: TRBJ1-2; V: TRBV10-1; D: TRBD1; DNA: TGCGCCAGCAGACCCGACAGGGGGCGCGACTATGGCTACACCTTC; CDR3: CASRPDRGRDYGYTF
size: .; J: TRBJ1-1; V: TRBV19; D: .; DNA: TGTGCCAGTAGTAAGCCCCAGGGGATGAACACTGAAGCTTTCTTT; CDR3: CASSKPQGMNTEAFF
size: .; J: TRBJ2-7; V: TRBV20-1; D: TRBD2; DNA: TGCAGTGCCAGGACTAGTTACGAGCAGTACTTC; CDR3: CSARTSYEQYF
size: .; J: TRBJ1-5; V: TRBV30; D: .; DNA: TGTGCCTGGACTCGGGAGGTCGAAGGGCCCCAGCATTTT; CDR3: CAWTREVEGPQHF
size: .; J: TRBJ1-2; V: TRBV5-6; D: TRBD1; DNA: TGTGCCAGCAGCTGGGGGGACAGGTCGGGTGGCTACACCTTC; CDR3: CASSWGDRSGGYTF
size: once; J: TRBJ2-3; V: TRBV21-1; D: .; DNA: TGTGCCAGCAGCAAAGAAGGGGTCGTAGCGGGGGGGCCCACAGATACGCAGTATTTT; CDR3: CASSKEGVVAGGPTDTQYF
size: .; J: TRBJ2-5; V: TRBV2; D: .; DNA: TGTGCCAGCAGTAGGGGAATGGAGACCCAGTACTTC; CDR3: CASSRGMETQYF
size: .; J: TRBJ1-1; V: TRBV5-4; D: .; DNA: TGTGCCAGCAGGCGGCGTGATGTCCCTGAAGCTTTCTTT; CDR3: CASRRRDVPEAFF
size: once; J: TRBJ1-2; V: TRBV7-9; D: .; DNA: TGTGCCAGCAGCTTAGCGGGACTAGGTCGCGGCTACACCTTC; CDR3: CASSLAGLGRGYTF
size: .; J: TRBJ2-2; V: TRBV7-9; D: TRBD2; DNA: TGTGCCAGCAGCTTAGCATCCAGCGGGAGGAACACCGGGGAGCTGTTTTTT; CDR3: CASSLASSGRNTGELFF
size: .; J: TRBJ1-5; V: TRBV19; D: .; DNA: TGTGCCAGTAGTAACAGGCTCAATCAGCCCCAGCATTTT; CDR3: CASSNRLNQPQHF
size: .; J: TRBJ1-5; V: TRBV11-2; D: .; DNA: TGTGCCAGCAGCCTGGGGGGGGCTCGGGGAGATCCCCAGCATTTT; CDR3: CASSLGGARGDPQHF
size: .; J: TRBJ2-1; V: TRBV7-2; D: .; DNA: TGTGCCAGCAGCTTAGCCGGGGTTCCGGTAAGTGAGCAGTTCTTC; CDR3: CASSLAGVPVSEQFF
size: .; J: TRBJ2-3; V: TRBV2; D: .; DNA: TGTGCCAGCAGACTGCTTGGTCAGGGAAGAACAGATACGCAGTATTTT; CDR3: CASRLLGQGRTDTQYF
size: .; J: TRBJ1-4; V: TRBV27; D: TRBD1; DNA: TGTGCCAGCAGTTTACGGACAGGGGACAATGAAAAACTGTTTTTT; CDR3: CASSLRTGDNEKLFF
size: .; J: TRBJ2-7; V: TRBV4-1; D: TRBD2; DNA: TGCGCCAGCACCGGGACTAGCGACTACGAGCAGTACTTC; CDR3: CASTGTSDYEQYF
size: .; J: TRBJ2-7; V: TRBV19; D: .; DNA: TGTGCCAGTAGTATAGATCGGAACAGAGAATACGAGCAGTACTTC; CDR3: CASSIDRNREYEQYF
size: .; J: TRBJ2-2; V: TRBV5-6; D: .; DNA: TGTGCCAGCAGCTTGGAGTATCAGGGTACCGGGGAGCTGTTTTTT; CDR3: CASSLEYQGTGELFF